Shown below are 21 T cell receptor beta chains from a single sample sequenced in a study of blood T cell repertoires in COVID-19. Profiled with immunoSEQ multiplex PCR; TCRdb holds only in-frame clones, not every one. The sample comprises some 180,000 clones, approximately 88% of which are singletons, and about 6.7% rests with the top ten. Input material: peripheral blood. The source of these receptors is a man in his forties with acute or convalescent COVID-19.

V usage is TRBV23-1 and J usage is TRBJ2-2, with 7 bases fitting TRBD1. TRBV23-1 belongs to the ORF category, with a function that is uncertain. Trimming cost V 0 bases and J 0 bases; bases outside gene matches: 4. This CDR3 has 17 residues. CDR3: CASSQSRQGANTGELFF. Written as DNA, the CDR3 is TGCGCCAGCAGTCAATCCCGACAGGGAGCGAACACCGGGGAGCTGTTTTTT.

V is TRBV5-1 and J is TRBJ2-1; D possibly corresponds to TRBD2 (5 bases). CDR1 SGHRS and CDR2 YFSETQ come from the germline V gene. Trimming left V 0 bases short and J 3 bases short, with 13 bases between. This CDR3 contains 16 residues. For the CDR3, the DNA is TGCGCCAGCAGCTTGGTTTCGAGCGGTCACTACAATGAGCAGTTCTTC. This sequence encodes CASSLVSSGHYNEQFF.

In this sample, this clone turned up a few times. V gene TRBV12-2 combines with J gene TRBJ1-3; TRBD1 is taken as the D call from the table, unchecked against the DNA. TRBV12-2 is an annotated pseudogene. This CDR3 spans 19 amino acids. The CDR3 region is CASRLGSVDTHYSGNTIYF. The CDR3 coding sequence is TGTGCAAGTCGCTTAGGGTCTGTGGACACCCACTACTCTGGAAACACCATATATTTT.

This CDR3 reads CASSSYSGGAPDTQYF. The DNA for the CDR3 is TGTGCCAGCAGCTCATATAGCGGGGGGGCCCCAGATACGCAGTATTTT. The J gene is TRBJ2-3, the V gene TRBV7-2; 11 bases match TRBD2. The germline V gene has CDR1 SGHTA and CDR2 FQGNSA. With 4 bases clipped from V and 4 bases from J, the junction kept 7 bases outside the gene matches. The CDR3 spans 16 residues.

V usage is TRBV7-2 and J usage is TRBJ2-1, with 8 bases lining up with TRBD1. V lost 2 bases, J lost 8 bases, and 8 bases stayed unmatched. The germline V gene encodes CDR1 SGHTA and CDR2 FQGNSA. This CDR3 contains 15 residues. CDR3 loop: CASSLSWQGAHEQFF. The CDR3 DNA sequence: TGTGCCAGCAGCTTATCTTGGCAGGGGGCCCATGAGCAGTTCTTC.

The gene calls are TRBV5-1 and TRBJ1-1, with D possibly being TRBD1 (6 bases). CDR3 length: 15 residues. Trimming took off 1 base at V and 1 base at J, with 11 bases between the two ends. Per germline, CDR1 SGHRS and CDR2 YFSETQ. For the CDR3, the DNA is TGCGCCAGCAGCTTGTATCAGGGGCAGAACACTGAAGCTTTCTTT. This sequence encodes CASSLYQGQNTEAFF.

This clone was found once. The J gene is TRBJ1-5, the V gene TRBV30; D not resolved. The CDR3 consists of 15 residues. V was pared by 3 bases and J by 0 bases, with 12 bases between. The V gene's germline CDR1 is GTSNPN and CDR2 SVGIG (reference sequence). The CDR3 loop is CAWRAQSYSNQPQHF. For the CDR3, the DNA is TGTGCCTGGAGGGCACAGAGTTATAGCAATCAGCCCCAGCATTTT. Supplemented by reference TRBV30 and TRBJ1-5, the full variable domain reads SQTIHQWPATLVQPVGSPLSLECTVEGTSNPNLYWYRQAAGRGLQLLFYSVGIGQISSEVPQNLSASRPQDRQFILSSKKLLLSDSGFYLCAWRAQSYSNQPQHFGDGTRLSIL.

V usage is TRBV7-8 and J usage is TRBJ1-2; 8 nucleotides match TRBD1. Germline V lookup: CDR1 SGHVS, CDR2 FQNEAQ. Trimming removed 4 bases from V and 2 bases from J; junction bases left unmatched: 6. The CDR3 loop spans 15 amino acids. The CDR3 DNA reads TGTGCCAGCAGCTCGTACCAGGGGGCGAACTATGGCTACACCTTC. It is translated as CASSSYQGANYGYTF.

The chain is built from TRBV7-2 and TRBJ2-7; D perhaps matches TRBD1 (5 bases). The germline CDR1 and CDR2 sequences are SGHTA and FQGNSA. Trimming removed 0 bases at V and 3 bases at J, with 9 bases between. This CDR3 comprises 14 residues. The CDR3 region is CASSLAQAFYEQYF. In nucleotides, the CDR3 is TGTGCCAGCAGCTTAGCACAGGCCTTCTACGAGCAGTACTTC. Supplemented by reference TRBV7-2 and TRBJ2-7, the full variable domain reads GAGVSQSPSNKVTEKGKDVELRCDPISGHTALYWYRQSLGQGLEFLIYFQGNSAPDKSGLPSDRFSAERTGGSVSTLTIQRTQQEDSAVYLCASSLAQAFYEQYFGPGTRLTVT.

The chain uses TRBV2 and TRBJ1-1, with D possibly being TRBD1 (6 bases). Per germline, CDR1 SNHLY and CDR2 FYNNEI. The CDR3 covers 14 residues. The V end lost 4 bases, the J end lost 5 bases, and 14 bases lay between the germline ends. The CDR3 coding sequence is TGTGCCAGCAGTGGTGAAGGGGGGGGGACTGAAGCTTTCTTT. It specifies CASSGEGGGTEAFF.

This chain links TRBV6-6 with TRBJ1-1, with 7 bases identical to TRBD1. Trimming at V came to 2 bases and at J to 5 bases, leaving 5 bases not matched to a gene. The V gene's germline CDR1 is MNHNY and CDR2 SVGAGI (reference sequence). This CDR3 is 14 amino acids long. CDR3 sequence reads: CASSYGTEITEAFF. The CDR3 DNA follows: TGTGCCAGCAGTTACGGGACAGAAATAACTGAAGCTTTCTTT.

This rearrangement joins TRBV2 to TRBJ1-1; 9 bases align to TRBD1. V shed 3 bases, J shed 3 bases, and the junction held 2 bases outside the gene matches. The germline V gene encodes CDR1 SNHLY and CDR2 FYNNEI. This CDR3 comprises 14 residues. The CDR3 bases are TGTGCCAGCAGTGAGGACAGGGGATACACTGAAGCTTTCTTT. It encodes CASSEDRGYTEAFF. The variable domain in full, with the rest retrieved from reference TRBV2 and TRBJ1-1, is EPEVTQTPSHQVTQMGQEVILRCVPISNHLYFYWYRQILGQKVEFLVSFYNNEISEKSEIFDDQFSVERPDGSNFTLKIRSTKLEDSAMYFCASSEDRGYTEAFFGQGTRLTVV.

The chain has TRBV12-3 or TRBV12-4 and TRBJ1-4, with 9 bases that match TRBD1. With 3 bases clipped from V and 8 bases from J, the junction kept 1 base outside the gene matches. The CDR3 extends over 13 amino acids. The CDR3 sequence is CASSFDRGEKLFF. The CDR3 DNA follows: TGTGCCAGCAGTTTCGACAGGGGGGAAAAACTGTTTTTT.

The rearrangement links TRBV27 to TRBJ1-2; 7 nucleotides align to TRBD1. Germline V gives CDR1 MNHEY, CDR2 SMNVEV (reference sequence). The J segment lost 4 bases and the V segment lost 6 bases, leaving 8 bases of the junction unmatched. CDR3 length: 14 amino acids. As DNA, the CDR3 is TGTGCCAGCAGATCCTCAGGGGGTGGCTATGGCTACACCTTC. It specifies CASRSSGGGYGYTF.

The J gene is TRBJ1-1, the V gene TRBV3-1 (or the pseudogene TRBV3-2); D is unresolved. Per germline, CDR1 LGHDT and CDR2 YNNKEL (reference sequence). This CDR3 has 15 residues. Trimming removed 3 bases at V and 2 bases at J, with 13 bases between. The CDR3 protein is CASSQGGLRNTEAFF. CDR3 in DNA: TGTGCCAGCAGCCAGGGCGGACTCAGAAACACTGAAGCTTTCTTT.

The CDR3 DNA reads as TGTGCCAGCAGCCCCACAGGGGGCTGGGACTATGGCTACACCTTC. This sequence encodes CASSPTGGWDYGYTF. The rearrangement links TRBV7-8 to TRBJ1-2, with TRBD1 matching over 9 bases. CDR1 SGHVS and CDR2 FQNEAQ come from the germline V gene. The CDR3 has 15 residues. The V and J ends lost 5 bases and 3 bases, in that order; junction bases with no gene match: 7.

The V gene is TRBV19, the J gene TRBJ1-4; D ambiguous. The CDR3 is 15 residues long. V dropped 7 bases and J dropped 1 base, with 13 bases sitting between them. The germline V gene has CDR1 LNHDA and CDR2 SQIVND (reference sequence). The CDR3 DNA sequence: TGTGCCAGTATTTCCCGACAAGGAACTAATGAAAAACTGTTTTTT. Protein sequence: CASISRQGTNEKLFF.

The gene calls are TRBV21-1 and TRBJ2-4; the table's TRBD1 call for D was not verified on the DNA. TRBV21-1 is designated a pseudogene. This CDR3 is built from 18 residues. This CDR3 reads CASSRKKRDRVAKNIQYF. In DNA, the CDR3 is TGTGCCAGCAGCAGGAAGAAACGGGACAGGGTAGCCAAAAACATTCAGTACTTC.

The chain uses TRBV5-6 and TRBJ2-3, with 12 nucleotides matching TRBD1. The germline V gene has CDR1 SGHDT and CDR2 YYEEEE. The CDR3 runs 18 residues. J lost 2 bases, V lost 3 bases, and 10 bases had no gene match. The CDR3: CASSSAGTGGLITDTQYF. Here the CDR3 DNA reads TGTGCCAGCAGCTCCGCCGGGACAGGGGGCTTGATCACAGATACGCAGTATTTT. The variable domain in full, with the rest retrieved from reference TRBV5-6 and TRBJ2-3, is DAGVTQSPTHLIKTRGQQVTLRCSPKSGHDTVSWYQQALGQGPQFIFQYYEEEERQRGNFPDRFSGHQFPNYSSELNVNALLLGDSALYLCASSSAGTGGLITDTQYFGPGTRLTVL.

The V call is TRBV11-2, the J call TRBJ1-4, with D tentatively TRBD1 (5 bases). Germline loops: CDR1 SGHAT, CDR2 FQNNGV. The V end was cut by 5 bases, the J end by 0 bases, with 7 bases between. This CDR3 has 14 amino acids. The CDR3 sequence: CASSQTATNEKLFF. DNA for the CDR3: TGTGCCAGCAGCCAGACAGCAACTAATGAAAAACTGTTTTTT.

This chain links TRBV4-3 with TRBJ2-1, with 7 nucleotides matching TRBD2. Germline-derived CDR1 and CDR2 are LGHNA and YSLEER. The CDR3 runs 15 residues. V shed 0 bases, J shed 6 bases, and the junction held 5 bases outside the gene matches. CDR3: CASSQESGAGNEQFF. The CDR3 DNA reads as TGCGCCAGCAGCCAAGAGAGCGGGGCGGGCAATGAGCAGTTCTTC.